What follows are 15 T cell receptor beta chains derived from one specimen sequenced in a study of metastatic and nonmetastatic thyroid tumors. No treatment of any kind had been given to any patient before thyroid surgery. MiXCR re-clonotyped the PCR reads for TCRdb. The sample has 15,000 or so clones, 10% to 15% seen once. The source material was blood. The receptors were gathered from a female donor with papillary thyroid cancer or a benign thyroid nodule (not recorded which). Some clones in this sample may be carry-over from other donors' samples.

At least ten counts were recorded for this clone. J is TRBJ1-2 and V is TRBV7-6; a possible D gene is TRBD1 (6 bases). The CDR3 consists of 15 residues. Trimming shortened V by 5 bases and J by 2 bases, and 15 bases separated the two germline ends. Germline assignment: CDR1 SGHVS and CDR2 FNYEAQ. The CDR3 spells CASSPRAGANYGYTF. Here the CDR3 DNA reads TGTGCCAGCAGCCCCCGGGCAGGGGCGAACTATGGCTACACCTTC.

This clone occurred a few times. At one boundary the junction diverges from the germline segment, which might be a read error. The sample contains more than one DNA sequence encoding this CDR3. This chain links TRBV6-2 or TRBV6-3 with TRBJ1-5; 11 positions match TRBD1. This CDR3 is 16 amino acids long. The germline gives CDR1 MNHEY, CDR2 SVGEGT. CDR3 residues: CASSYGGTGGYQPQHF. CDR3 bases: TGTGCCAGCAGCTACGGCGGGACAGGGGGGTATCAGCCGCAGCATTTT.

This clone was seen many times. This chain uses TRBV18 with TRBJ2-2; no clear D gene. With 3 bases removed from V and 7 bases from J, the gap between germline ends came to 18 bases. Germline-derived CDR1 and CDR2 are KGHSH and LQKENI. CDR3 length: 16 residues. As DNA, the CDR3 is TGTGCCAGCTCACCCTTCGACCCCGGGCCTATCGGGGAGCTGTTTTTT. Its protein is CASSPFDPGPIGELFF.

Notes on this clone: A read error is likely, as this CDR3 ends without the conserved phenylalanine or tryptophan. This chain connects TRBV12-3 or TRBV12-4 to TRBJ1-2; tentative D call: TRBD1 (6 bases). Deletions cut 3 bases from V and 5 bases from J, with 13 bases between. This CDR3 comprises 14 residues. In nucleotides, the CDR3 is TGTGCCAGCAGTTTTATTGGGGGGCTTTATGGCTACACCCTC. It translates to CASSFIGGLYGYTL.

Ten or more counts support this clone. The V gene is TRBV29-1, the J gene TRBJ2-3; 7 bases map to TRBD2. The CDR3 length is 18 residues. Germline CDR1 and CDR2: SQVTM and ANQGSEA. V lost 1 base, J lost 0 bases, and 13 bases stayed unmatched. In DNA form, the CDR3 reads TGCAGCGTTGAAGGACCTAGCGGAGAGCTTGCTAGCACAGATACGCAGTATTTT. It is translated as CSVEGPSGELASTDTQYF.

This clone was detected ten times or more. This sequence joins TRBV9 and TRBJ1-1; the match to TRBD1 covers 7 bases. V shed 4 bases, J shed 6 bases, and the junction held 12 bases outside the gene matches. The CDR3 length is 15 residues. Looked up from germline, CDR1 is SGDLS and CDR2 is YYNGEE. DNA for the CDR3: TGTGCCAGCAGCAGTAGCGAGGGGGCATTGGCTGAAGCTTTCTTT. Translated: CASSSSEGALAEAFF.

Ten or more counts support this clone. The gene calls are TRBV7-2 and TRBJ2-5, with D unclear. The V and J ends lost 6 bases and 4 bases respectively, with 12 bases between them. Germline V gives CDR1 SGHTA, CDR2 FQGNSA. The CDR3 contains 13 residues. CDR3 residues: CASSLRSGETQYF. CDR3 coding DNA: TGTGCCAGCAGTTTGAGGTCGGGAGAGACCCAGTACTTC. The full variable domain, its missing parts supplied by reference TRBV7-2 and TRBJ2-5, is GAGVSQSPSNKVTEKGKDVELRCDPISGHTALYWYRQSLGQGLEFLIYFQGNSAPDKSGLPSDRFSAERTGGSVSTLTIQRTQQEDSAVYLCASSLRSGETQYFGPGTRLLVL.

Judged by abundance, this clone is medium-sized. This sequence joins TRBV28 and TRBJ2-2; D tentatively reads TRBD1 or TRBD2 (5 bases each). CDR1 MDHEN and CDR2 SYDVKM come from the germline V gene. V was trimmed by 7 bases and J by 1 base, leaving 16 bases between them. The CDR3 has 16 amino acids. This CDR3 is CASTTPGTGNTGELFF. The CDR3 DNA sequence: TGTGCCAGCACGACCCCCGGGACGGGGAACACCGGGGAGCTGTTTTTT. Looking up the rest from reference TRBV28 and TRBJ2-2 gives the full variable domain: DVKVTQSSRYLVKRTGEKVFLECVQDMDHENMFWYRQDPGLGLRLIYFSYDVKMKEKGDIPEGYSVSREKKERFSLILESASTNQTSMYLCASTTPGTGNTGELFFGEGSRLTVL.

This clone was detected many times. The CDR3, as DNA: TGCAGTGCTACTCAGGGGTCTGGAAACACCATATATTTT. Residues: CSATQGSGNTIYF. V and J are TRBV20-1 and TRBJ1-3; D may be TRBD1 (6 bases). Germline-derived CDR1 and CDR2 are DFQATT and SNEGSKA (reference sequence). The V and J ends lost 4 bases and 1 base respectively, with 8 bases between them. CDR3 size: 13 residues.

Concerning this clone itself: Its ends do not fully match the called genes, so a read error is possible. The rearrangement links TRBV6-2 or TRBV6-3 to TRBJ1-2, with 7 bases aligning to TRBD1. The CDR3 sequence is 16 residues long. The germline V gene encodes CDR1 MNHEY and CDR2 SVGEGT. The CDR3 sequence is CASSGPKGQRDYGYTF. CDR3 coding DNA: TGCGCCAGCAGTGGCCCCAAGGGACAGAGGGACTATGGCTACACATTC.

J is TRBJ1-2 and V is TRBV4-2, with D unclear. V was trimmed by 0 bases and J by 4 bases, leaving 12 bases between them. CDR3 length: 15 residues. Per germline, CDR1 LGHNA and CDR2 YNFKEQ. CDR3 residues: CASSQDISRPYGYTF. The CDR3 region has the DNA TGTGCCAGCAGCCAAGATATCTCCCGGCCCTATGGCTACACCTTC.

This clone was counted ten times or more. The chain combines TRBV5-4 with TRBJ1-2; D is unclear. The CDR3 length is 12 residues. Germline V gene lookup returns CDR1 SGHNT and CDR2 YYREEE (reference sequence). The V end was cut by 4 bases, the J end by 8 bases, with 12 bases between. The CDR3 DNA is TGTGCCAGCAGCCCCGACGTCGGGGGCTACACCTTC. Protein product: CASSPDVGGYTF.

By share, this clone counts as medium-sized (0.01 to 0.1%). This chain uses TRBV6-1 with TRBJ2-7; possibly TRBD1 or TRBD2 for D (5 bases each). Germline V gene sequence: CDR1 MNHNS, CDR2 SASEGT. The CDR3 sequence is 15 residues long. Trimming removed 7 bases from V and 2 bases from J, with 18 bases in between. The CDR3 region is CASTRGPGGAYEQYF. For the CDR3, the DNA is TGTGCCAGCACGAGGGGTCCGGGCGGAGCCTACGAGCAGTACTTC.

This clone was detected ten times or more. V and J are TRBV5-5 and TRBJ1-2, with 7 bases fitting TRBD1. Looked up from germline, CDR1 is SGHKS and CDR2 is YYEKEE (reference sequence). The CDR3 loop spans 14 amino acids. V shed 4 bases and J 5 bases; nucleotides not matched to a gene: 8. CDR3 coding DNA: TGTGCCAGCAGCCCTGACAGGGCAAATTATGGCTACACCTTC. This encodes CASSPDRANYGYTF.

The rearrangement joins TRBV7-2 to TRBJ2-2, with D unresolved. CDR1 and CDR2 (germline): SGHTA, FQGNSA. Trimming shortened V by 6 bases and J by 4 bases, and 15 bases separated the two germline ends. There are 15 residues in the CDR3. The DNA for the CDR3 is TGTGCCAGCAGGAAGACGGCTCGCGGCACCGGGGAGCTGTTTTTT. Translated: CASRKTARGTGELFF.